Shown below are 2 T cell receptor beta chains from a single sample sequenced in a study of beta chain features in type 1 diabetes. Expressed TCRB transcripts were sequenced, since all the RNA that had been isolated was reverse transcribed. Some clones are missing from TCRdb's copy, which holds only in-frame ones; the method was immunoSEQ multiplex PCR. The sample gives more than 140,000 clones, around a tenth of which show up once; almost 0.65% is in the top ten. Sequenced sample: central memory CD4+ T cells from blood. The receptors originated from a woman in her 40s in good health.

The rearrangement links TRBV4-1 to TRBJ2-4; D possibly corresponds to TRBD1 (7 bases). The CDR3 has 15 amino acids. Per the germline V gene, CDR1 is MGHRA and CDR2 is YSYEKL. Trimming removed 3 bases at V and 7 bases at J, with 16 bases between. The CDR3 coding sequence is TGCGCCAGCAGCCAGGCTTGGGACAGCGGGAACATTCAGTACTTC. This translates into CASSQAWDSGNIQYF.

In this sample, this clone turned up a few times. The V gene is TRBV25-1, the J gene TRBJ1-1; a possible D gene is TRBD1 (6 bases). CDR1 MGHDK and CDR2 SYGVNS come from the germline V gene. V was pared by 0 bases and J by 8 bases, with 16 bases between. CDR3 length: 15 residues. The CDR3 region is CASSEYSPRGLEAFF. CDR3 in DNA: TGTGCCAGCAGTGAATATAGTCCCAGGGGTCTAGAAGCTTTCTTT.